These 26 T cell receptor beta chains originate from one sample sequenced in a study of T cell responses to AZD1222 COVID-19 vaccine. Produced via immunoSEQ multiplex PCR; TCRdb's table is partial and in-frame only. The data contain around 50,000 clones, over 75% of them singletons. The input for sequencing was peripheral blood, taken 28 days after the second AZD1222 dose. The receptors stem from an adult who received the AZD1222 COVID-19 vaccine.

The chain employs TRBV27 and TRBJ1-1, with D possibly matching TRBD1 (5 bases). The V end was cut by 5 bases, the J end by 3 bases, with 16 bases between. Germline loops: CDR1 MNHEY, CDR2 SMNVEV (reference sequence). The CDR3 spans 15 residues. The CDR3 DNA follows: TGTGCCAGCAGTCCGAAGGGGAGGCGGGACACTGAAGCTTTCTTT. It specifies CASSPKGRRDTEAFF.

The V and J genes are TRBV3-1 (or the pseudogene TRBV3-2) and TRBJ2-1; 15 bases line up with TRBD2. V shed 4 bases, J shed 4 bases, and the junction held 5 bases outside the gene matches. The CDR3 is made up of 17 amino acids. Germline loops: CDR1 LGHDT, CDR2 YNNKEL (reference sequence). The CDR3 bases are TGTGCCAGCAGCCCGAGGACTAGCGGGGGGGGTTACAATGAGCAGTTCTTC. Its translation is CASSPRTSGGGYNEQFF.

This chain connects TRBV2 to TRBJ1-2; D possibly corresponds to TRBD1 (6 bases). Germline CDR1 SNHLY, CDR2 FYNNEI. V lost 2 bases, J lost 7 bases, and 14 bases lay in between. The CDR3 is 14 amino acids. The chain's CDR3 is CASSELPGEGGYTF. The DNA of the CDR3 is TGTGCCAGCAGTGAATTGCCAGGGGAGGGTGGCTACACCTTC.

This chain joins TRBV6-1 and TRBJ2-7; D unresolved. V was trimmed by 1 base and J by 3 bases, leaving 7 bases between them. The CDR3 is 13 amino acids. Germline lookup yields CDR1 MNHNS and CDR2 SASEGT. The CDR3 loop reads CASSEGRSYEQYF. The CDR3 DNA sequence: TGTGCCAGCAGTGAAGGACGGAGCTACGAGCAGTACTTC.

The genes are TRBV5-4 and TRBJ2-1, with 7 bases aligning to TRBD1. The ends lost 1 base at V and 2 bases at J; junction bases unmatched: 0. The V gene's germline CDR1 is SGHNT and CDR2 YYREEE (reference sequence). This CDR3 spans 14 amino acids. The CDR3 DNA follows: TGTGCCAGCAGCTTGACAGGGGCCTACAATGAGCAGTTCTTC. Translated: CASSLTGAYNEQFF.

This chain connects TRBV6-4 to TRBJ1-2, with 8 nucleotides matching TRBD1. Germline V gene lookup returns CDR1 MRHNA and CDR2 SNTAGT. This CDR3 is built from 14 residues. Trimming cost V 8 bases and J 2 bases; bases outside gene matches: 7. The CDR3 DNA reads as TGTGCCAGCCTTCGGACAGGGAGGAACTATGGCTACACCTTC. Translating it yields CASLRTGRNYGYTF.

The V and J genes are TRBV11-2 and TRBJ2-5; D tentatively fits TRBD1 or TRBD2 (5 bases each). This CDR3 is 13 amino acids long. Germline V gives CDR1 SGHAT, CDR2 FQNNGV. The V end lost 2 bases, the J end lost 5 bases, and 9 bases lay between the germline ends. The CDR3 sequence is CASSLPGRETQYF. The CDR3 DNA follows: TGTGCCAGCAGCTTACCGGGACGGGAGACCCAGTACTTC.

The chain uses TRBV4-1 and TRBJ2-2, with D hard to call. This CDR3 spans 14 amino acids. Trimming removed 3 bases from V and 4 bases from J, with 9 bases in between. Germline V CDR1 and CDR2: MGHRA, YSYEKL. The CDR3 region is CASSHPSATGELFF. The DNA for the CDR3 is TGCGCCAGCAGCCACCCGTCGGCCACCGGGGAGCTGTTTTTT.

The V call is TRBV6-5, the J call TRBJ1-3; no definite D call. Looked up from germline, CDR1 is MNHEY and CDR2 is SVGAGI. Trimming removed 6 bases from V and 2 bases from J, with 8 bases in between. The CDR3 is 13 residues long. The DNA of the CDR3 is TGTGCCAGCAGAGGACGAGCTGGAAACACCATATATTTT. Its protein is CASRGRAGNTIYF.

The genes are TRBV6-6 and TRBJ2-1; 13 bases fit TRBD2. V lost 6 bases and J lost 5; bases outside the gene matches: 16. The CDR3 is 19 residues long. Germline V gene sequence: CDR1 MNHNY, CDR2 SVGAGI (reference sequence). The CDR3 DNA follows: TGTGCCAGCAGCTTCGTGGGACTAGCGGGGCCTCGAGGGAACAATGAGCAGTTCTTC. This sequence encodes CASSFVGLAGPRGNNEQFF.

This clone was picked up one time. The chain carries TRBV18 and TRBJ2-2; D unresolved. Germline V lookup: CDR1 KGHSH, CDR2 LQKENI. This CDR3 contains 14 residues. V was pared by 4 bases and J by 1 base, with 7 bases between. Here the CDR3 reads CASSLTRNTGELFF. The CDR3, as DNA: TGTGCCAGCTCACTTACGAGGAACACCGGGGAGCTGTTTTTT.

The chain employs TRBV10-3 and TRBJ2-2, with D possibly called TRBD1 or TRBD2 (5 bases each). The V end lost 7 bases, the J end lost 0 bases, and 12 bases lay between the germline ends. Germline assignment: CDR1 ENHRY and CDR2 SYGVKD. The CDR3 runs 15 residues. The CDR3 is CAITGTGPNTGELFF. In DNA, the CDR3 is TGTGCCATCACGGGGACGGGTCCGAACACCGGGGAGCTGTTTTTT.

This chain joins TRBV5-4 and TRBJ1-2, with TRBD1 as a possible D gene (5 bases). The germline V gene encodes CDR1 SGHNT and CDR2 YYREEE (reference sequence). This CDR3 spans 14 amino acids. Deletions cut 3 bases from V and 7 bases from J, with 16 bases between. CDR3 in amino acids: CASSSYGQFGGYTF. CDR3 DNA: TGTGCCAGCAGCTCGTATGGACAATTTGGTGGCTACACCTTC.

In its sample, this clone was seen once. The V call is TRBV6-4, the J call TRBJ2-3; 9 nucleotides line up with TRBD2. This CDR3 comprises 15 residues. Germline values: CDR1 MRHNA, CDR2 SNTAGT. The V gene end was trimmed by 2 bases and the J gene end by 4 bases; junction bases not matched to a gene: 4. CDR3 loop: CASSDVAGGADTQYF. The CDR3 bases are TGTGCCAGCAGTGACGTTGCGGGAGGGGCAGATACGCAGTATTTT.

This clone has more than one count but fewer than ten. This chain uses TRBV6-2 or TRBV6-3 with TRBJ2-7, with 7 bases that match TRBD2. The J segment lost 5 bases and the V segment lost 2 bases, leaving 18 bases of the junction unmatched. Germline V gene sequence: CDR1 MNHEY, CDR2 SVGEGT. This CDR3 is 18 amino acids long. The DNA for the CDR3 is TGTGCCAGCAGTTACCCCGGGGCGCGCGGCGGGAGACACCACGAGCAGTACTTC. This codes for CASSYPGARGGRHHEQYF.

V is TRBV28 and J is TRBJ2-1; 9 bases agree with TRBD1. Germline V gives CDR1 MDHEN, CDR2 SYDVKM. After removal of 5 bases from V and 8 bases from J, the junction contained 7 bases not matched to a gene. The CDR3 totals 14 residues. CDR3 in amino acids: CASSRDRVFYEQFF. As DNA, the CDR3 is TGTGCCAGCAGTCGGGACAGGGTGTTCTATGAGCAGTTCTTC.

The chain is built from TRBV2 and TRBJ2-7, with D possibly matching TRBD2 (6 bases). In germline, CDR1 is SNHLY, CDR2 FYNNEI. Trimming took off 10 bases at V and 7 bases at J, with 26 bases between the two ends. This CDR3 comprises 15 residues. CDR3 nucleotides: TGTGCCACGAAGGGTACCGCGGCGGGGCGCTGGGAGCAGTACTTC. Its protein is CATKGTAAGRWEQYF.

The chain joins TRBV6-5 to TRBJ1-2; no reliable D call. The CDR3 consists of 14 residues. Trimming took 7 bases from V and 2 from J, leaving 14 bases between them. The germline V gene has CDR1 MNHEY and CDR2 SVGAGI. Here the CDR3 reads CASTTPGINYGYTF. For the CDR3, the DNA is TGTGCCAGCACCACCCCCGGGATCAACTATGGCTACACCTTC.

This clone showed up just once. This chain joins TRBV4-1 and TRBJ2-7, with D perhaps TRBD1 or TRBD2 (5 bases each). The CDR3 consists of 15 residues. Between the trimmed V and J ends, which lost 6 bases and 1 base, there was a span of 16 bases. Germline lookup yields CDR1 MGHRA and CDR2 YSYEKL. The CDR3 spells CASSQLIGASYEQYF. The CDR3 coding sequence is TGCGCCAGCAGTCAACTCATCGGGGCTTCCTACGAGCAGTACTTC.

The chain links TRBV9 to TRBJ2-2, with no clear D. The CDR3 totals 17 residues. The germline V and J ends were trimmed by 1 base and 0 bases, with 13 bases remaining between them. The germline CDR1 and CDR2 sequences are SGDLS and YYNGEE. The CDR3 here is CASSVTPLESNTGELFF. The CDR3, as DNA: TGTGCCAGCAGCGTAACCCCTCTTGAATCGAACACCGGGGAGCTGTTTTTT.

The chain couples TRBV6-5 to TRBJ2-5; 11 nucleotides agree with TRBD1. This CDR3 region has 15 residues. The V and J ends lost 6 bases and 3 bases, in that order; junction bases with no gene match: 6. Germline assignment: CDR1 MNHEY and CDR2 SVGAGI. CDR3 in amino acids: CASSDWTGGKETQYF. The DNA for the CDR3 is TGTGCCAGCAGCGACTGGACAGGGGGCAAAGAGACCCAGTACTTC.

V and J are TRBV5-4 and TRBJ2-2; 8 bases match TRBD1. V dropped 4 bases and J dropped 6; count of bases not matched to a gene: 11. Germline CDR1 is SGHNT and CDR2 is YYREEE (reference sequence). The CDR3 consists of 16 residues. DNA for the CDR3: TGTGCCAGCAGCACTCGCAGGGGGCAAGTATCCGGGGAGCTGTTTTTT. Translation: CASSTRRGQVSGELFF. Filled out from reference TRBV5-4 and TRBJ2-2, the complete variable domain reads ETGVTQSPTHLIKTRGQQVTLRCSSQSGHNTVSWYQQALGQGPQFIFQYYREEENGRGNFPPRFSGLQFPNYSSELNVNALELDDSALYLCASSTRRGQVSGELFFGEGSRLTVL.

This chain links TRBV19 with TRBJ2-2; 10 bases align to TRBD1. The trim removed 5 bases at V and 6 bases at J, leaving 9 bases unmatched. From germline, CDR1 is LNHDA and CDR2 SQIVND (reference sequence). The CDR3 spans 16 residues. CDR3 nucleotide sequence: TGTGCCAGTAGTTTCCGGACAGGGGGAATTGCCGGGGAGCTGTTTTTT. Residues: CASSFRTGGIAGELFF. Based on the CDR3 plus reference TRBV19 and TRBJ2-2, the full variable domain is DGGITQSPKYLFRKEGQNVTLSCEQNLNHDAMYWYRQDPGQGLRLIYYSQIVNDFQKGDIAEGYSVSREKKESFPLTVTSAQKNPTAFYLCASSFRTGGIAGELFFGEGSRLTVL.

The rearrangement uses TRBV19 and TRBJ2-7, with D unresolved. Per germline, CDR1 LNHDA and CDR2 SQIVND (reference sequence). The CDR3 is 13 amino acids. V was cut by 1 base and J by 3 bases, with 7 bases left in between. The DNA of the CDR3 is TGTGCCAGTAGTATAGGGCTGGGCTACGAGCAGTACTTC. Protein product: CASSIGLGYEQYF. Full variable domain (rest looked up from reference TRBV19 and TRBJ2-7): DGGITQSPKYLFRKEGQNVTLSCEQNLNHDAMYWYRQDPGQGLRLIYYSQIVNDFQKGDIAEGYSVSREKKESFPLTVTSAQKNPTAFYLCASSIGLGYEQYFGPGTRLTVT.

The chain combines TRBV9 with TRBJ1-3; 7 bases map to TRBD1. Trimming removed 4 bases from V and 1 base from J; junction bases left unmatched: 8. Germline V gene lookup returns CDR1 SGDLS and CDR2 YYNGEE. The length of the CDR3 is 16 residues. The CDR3 region has the DNA TGTGCCAGCAGCCCGGGCCCACAGGGGTCTGGAAACACCATATATTTT. Translated: CASSPGPQGSGNTIYF.

The chain uses TRBV5-1 and TRBJ2-1, with 7 nucleotides matching TRBD2. V dropped 0 bases and J dropped 4; count of bases not matched to a gene: 7. The CDR3 is 16 amino acids. Per the germline V gene, CDR1 is SGHRS and CDR2 is YFSETQ. CDR3: CASSLDLAGIYNEQFF. CDR3 coding DNA: TGCGCCAGCAGCTTGGATTTAGCGGGCATTTACAATGAGCAGTTCTTC. The whole variable domain, remainder taken from reference TRBV5-1 and TRBJ2-1, is KAGVTQTPRYLIKTRGQQVTLSCSPISGHRSVSWYQQTPGQGLQFLFEYFSETQRNKGNFPGRFSGRQFSNSRSEMNVSTLELGDSALYLCASSLDLAGIYNEQFFGPGTRLTVL.